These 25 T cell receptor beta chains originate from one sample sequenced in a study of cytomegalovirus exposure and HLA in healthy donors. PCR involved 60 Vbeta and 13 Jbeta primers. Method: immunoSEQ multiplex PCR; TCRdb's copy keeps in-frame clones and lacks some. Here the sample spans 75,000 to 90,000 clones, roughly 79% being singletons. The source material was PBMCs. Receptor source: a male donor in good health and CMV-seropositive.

The CDR3 protein is CASSLAGSSYGYTF. The CDR3 nucleotides are TGTGCCAGCAGTTTGGCGGGGTCGAGTTATGGCTACACCTTC. J is TRBJ1-2 and V is TRBV27; D remains ambiguous. Per germline, CDR1 MNHEY and CDR2 SMNVEV (reference sequence). This CDR3 region has 14 residues. Between the trimmed V and J ends, which lost 3 bases and 5 bases, there was a span of 13 bases.

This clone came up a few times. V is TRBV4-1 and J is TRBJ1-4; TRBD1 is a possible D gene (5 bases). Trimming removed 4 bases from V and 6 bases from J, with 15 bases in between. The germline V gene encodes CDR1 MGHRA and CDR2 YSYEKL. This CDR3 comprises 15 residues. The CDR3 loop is CASSRSIQGDEKLFF. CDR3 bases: TGCGCCAGCAGCCGAAGCATCCAGGGTGATGAAAAACTGTTTTTT.

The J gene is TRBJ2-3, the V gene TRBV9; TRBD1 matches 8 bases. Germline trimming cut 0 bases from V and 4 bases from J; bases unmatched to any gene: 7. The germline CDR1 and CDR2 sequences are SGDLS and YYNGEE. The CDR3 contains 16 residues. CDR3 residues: CASSVVQGAEADTQYF. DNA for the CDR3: TGTGCCAGCAGCGTAGTCCAGGGGGCTGAGGCAGATACGCAGTATTTT.

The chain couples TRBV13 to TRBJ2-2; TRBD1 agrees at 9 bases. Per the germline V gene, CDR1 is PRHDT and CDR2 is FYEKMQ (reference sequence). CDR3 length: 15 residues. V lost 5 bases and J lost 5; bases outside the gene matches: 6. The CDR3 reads CASSTGQGRTGELFF. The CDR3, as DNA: TGTGCCAGCAGCACCGGACAGGGGCGAACCGGGGAGCTGTTTTTT.

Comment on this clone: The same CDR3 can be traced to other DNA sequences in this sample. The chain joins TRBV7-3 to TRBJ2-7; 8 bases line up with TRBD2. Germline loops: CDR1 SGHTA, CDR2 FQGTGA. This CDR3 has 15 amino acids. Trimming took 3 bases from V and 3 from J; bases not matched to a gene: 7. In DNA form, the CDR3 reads TGTGCCAGCAGCTTCTCTAGCGGGTATCGCTACGAGCAGTACTTC. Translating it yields CASSFSSGYRYEQYF. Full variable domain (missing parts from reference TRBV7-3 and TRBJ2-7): GAGVSQTPSNKVTEKGKYVELRCDPISGHTALYWYRQSLGQGPEFLIYFQGTGAADDSGLPNDRFFAVRPEGSVSTLKIQRTERGDSAVYLCASSFSSGYRYEQYFGPGTRLTVT.

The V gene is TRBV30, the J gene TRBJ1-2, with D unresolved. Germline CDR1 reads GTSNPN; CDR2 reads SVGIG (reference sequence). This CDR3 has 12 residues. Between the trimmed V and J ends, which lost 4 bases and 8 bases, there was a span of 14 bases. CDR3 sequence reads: CAWTPGPVGYTF. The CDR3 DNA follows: TGTGCCTGGACCCCGGGTCCTGTGGGCTACACCTTC. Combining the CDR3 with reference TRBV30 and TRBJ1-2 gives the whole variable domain SQTIHQWPATLVQPVGSPLSLECTVEGTSNPNLYWYRQAAGRGLQLLFYSVGIGQISSEVPQNLSASRPQDRQFILSSKKLLLSDSGFYLCAWTPGPVGYTFGSGTRLTVV.

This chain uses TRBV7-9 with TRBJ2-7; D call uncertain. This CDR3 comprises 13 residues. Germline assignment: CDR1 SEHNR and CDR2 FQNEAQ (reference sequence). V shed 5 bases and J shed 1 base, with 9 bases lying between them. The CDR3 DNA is TGTGCCAGCAGCCCCGTCGTATCCTACGAGCAGTACTTC. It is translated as CASSPVVSYEQYF.

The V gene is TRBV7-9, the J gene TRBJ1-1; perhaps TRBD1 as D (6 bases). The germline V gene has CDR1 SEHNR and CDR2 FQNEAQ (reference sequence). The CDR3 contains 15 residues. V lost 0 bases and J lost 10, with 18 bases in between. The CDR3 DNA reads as TGTGCCAGCAGCTTAGCGGGGGCAGGGGAGTGGGGAGCTTTCTTT. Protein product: CASSLAGAGEWGAFF.

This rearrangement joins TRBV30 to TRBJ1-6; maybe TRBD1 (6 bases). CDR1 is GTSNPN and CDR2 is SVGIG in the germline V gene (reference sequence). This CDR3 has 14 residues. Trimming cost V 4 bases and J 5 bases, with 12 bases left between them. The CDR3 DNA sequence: TGTGCCTGGACTCCGGGACAAAATAATTCACCCCTCCACTTT. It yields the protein CAWTPGQNNSPLHF.

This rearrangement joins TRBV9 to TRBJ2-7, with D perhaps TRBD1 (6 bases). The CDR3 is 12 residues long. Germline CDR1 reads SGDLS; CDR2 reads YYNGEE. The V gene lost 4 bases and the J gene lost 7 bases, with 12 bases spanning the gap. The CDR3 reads CASSRDRREQYF. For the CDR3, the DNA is TGTGCCAGCAGCCGAGACAGGCGGGAGCAGTACTTC.

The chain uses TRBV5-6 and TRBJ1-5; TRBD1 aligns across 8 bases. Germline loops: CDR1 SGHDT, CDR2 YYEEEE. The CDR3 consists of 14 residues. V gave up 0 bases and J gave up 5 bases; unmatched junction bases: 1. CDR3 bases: TGTGCCAGCAGCTTGGGCAGGGGGCATCAGCCCCAGCATTTT. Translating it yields CASSLGRGHQPQHF.

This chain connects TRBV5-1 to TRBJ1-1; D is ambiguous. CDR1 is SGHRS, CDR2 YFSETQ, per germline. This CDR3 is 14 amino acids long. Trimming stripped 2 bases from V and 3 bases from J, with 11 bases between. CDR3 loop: CASSFLERDTEAFF. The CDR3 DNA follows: TGCGCCAGCAGCTTCCTGGAGCGGGACACTGAAGCTTTCTTT. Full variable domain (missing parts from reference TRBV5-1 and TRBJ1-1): KAGVTQTPRYLIKTRGQQVTLSCSPISGHRSVSWYQQTPGQGLQFLFEYFSETQRNKGNFPGRFSGRQFSNSRSEMNVSTLELGDSALYLCASSFLERDTEAFFGQGTRLTVV.

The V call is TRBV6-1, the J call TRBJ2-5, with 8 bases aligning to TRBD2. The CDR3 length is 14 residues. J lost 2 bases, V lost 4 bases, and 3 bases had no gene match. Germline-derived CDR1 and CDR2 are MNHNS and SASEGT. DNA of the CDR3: TGTGCCAGCAGTGCGGGGGGGTATCAAGAGACCCAGTACTTC. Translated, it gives CASSAGGYQETQYF.

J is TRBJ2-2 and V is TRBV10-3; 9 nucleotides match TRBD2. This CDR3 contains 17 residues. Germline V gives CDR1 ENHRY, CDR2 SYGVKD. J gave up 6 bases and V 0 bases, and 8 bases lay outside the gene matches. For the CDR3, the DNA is TGTGCCATCAGTGAGTCGAGCGCGGGAGGGCCGGCCGGGGAGCTGTTTTTT. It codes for CAISESSAGGPAGELFF.

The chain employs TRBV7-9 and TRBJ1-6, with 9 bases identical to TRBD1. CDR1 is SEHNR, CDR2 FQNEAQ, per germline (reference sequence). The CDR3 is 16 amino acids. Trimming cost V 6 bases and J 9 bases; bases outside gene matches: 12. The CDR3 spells CASRSEIGTGSSPLHF. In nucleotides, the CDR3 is TGTGCCAGCAGGTCAGAAATCGGGACAGGGAGTTCACCCCTCCACTTT.

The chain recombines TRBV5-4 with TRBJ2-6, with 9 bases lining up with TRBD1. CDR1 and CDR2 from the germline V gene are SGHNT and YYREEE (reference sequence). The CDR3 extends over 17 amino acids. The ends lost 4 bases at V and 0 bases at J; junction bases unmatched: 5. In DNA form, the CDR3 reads TGTGCCAGCAGCACCGGGACAGGGTTCTCTGGGGCCAACGTCCTGACTTTC. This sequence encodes CASSTGTGFSGANVLTF.

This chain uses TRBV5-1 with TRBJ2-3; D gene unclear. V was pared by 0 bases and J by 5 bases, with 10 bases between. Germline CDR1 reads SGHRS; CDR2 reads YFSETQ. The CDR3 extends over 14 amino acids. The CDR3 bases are TGCGCCAGCAGCTTGGCTGGAGCGATAGATACGCAGTATTTT. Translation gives CASSLAGAIDTQYF.

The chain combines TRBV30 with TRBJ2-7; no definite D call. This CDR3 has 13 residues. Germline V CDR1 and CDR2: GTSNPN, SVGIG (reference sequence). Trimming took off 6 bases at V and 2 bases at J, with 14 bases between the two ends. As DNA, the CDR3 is TGTGCCTGTCGCGGATTTCTCCCCTACGAGCAGTACTTC. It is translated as CACRGFLPYEQYF.

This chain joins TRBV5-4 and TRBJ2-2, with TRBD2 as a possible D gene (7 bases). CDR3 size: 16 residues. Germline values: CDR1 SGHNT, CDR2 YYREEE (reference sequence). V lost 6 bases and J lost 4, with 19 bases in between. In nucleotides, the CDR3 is TGTGCCAGCACCAGACGGGGGGCGAGTAGCACCGGGGAGCTGTTTTTT. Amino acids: CASTRRGASSTGELFF.

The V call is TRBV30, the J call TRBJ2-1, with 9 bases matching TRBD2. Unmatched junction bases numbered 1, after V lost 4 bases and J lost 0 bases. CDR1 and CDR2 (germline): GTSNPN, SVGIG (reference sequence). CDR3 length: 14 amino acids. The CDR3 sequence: CAWNSGSSYNEQFF. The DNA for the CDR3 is TGTGCCTGGAATAGCGGGAGCTCCTACAATGAGCAGTTCTTC.

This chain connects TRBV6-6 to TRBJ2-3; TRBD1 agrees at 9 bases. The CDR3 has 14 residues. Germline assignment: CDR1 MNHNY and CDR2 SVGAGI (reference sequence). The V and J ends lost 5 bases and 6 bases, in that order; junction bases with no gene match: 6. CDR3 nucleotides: TGTGCCAGCAGTAACCCGGGACAGGGTGATACGCAGTATTTT. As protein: CASSNPGQGDTQYF.

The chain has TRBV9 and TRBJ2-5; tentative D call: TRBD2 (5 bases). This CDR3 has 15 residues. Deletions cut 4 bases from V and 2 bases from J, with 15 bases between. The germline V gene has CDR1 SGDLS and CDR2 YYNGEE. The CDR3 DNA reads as TGTGCCAGCAGCCCCGAGGGTGTGGGACAAGAGACCCAGTACTTC. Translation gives CASSPEGVGQETQYF.

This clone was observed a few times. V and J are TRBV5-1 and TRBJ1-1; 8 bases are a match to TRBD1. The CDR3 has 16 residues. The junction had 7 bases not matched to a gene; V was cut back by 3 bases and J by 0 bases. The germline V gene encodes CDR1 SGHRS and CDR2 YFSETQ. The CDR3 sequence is CASSSRTGLMNTEAFF. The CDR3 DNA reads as TGCGCCAGCAGCTCCCGGACAGGGTTAATGAACACTGAAGCTTTCTTT.

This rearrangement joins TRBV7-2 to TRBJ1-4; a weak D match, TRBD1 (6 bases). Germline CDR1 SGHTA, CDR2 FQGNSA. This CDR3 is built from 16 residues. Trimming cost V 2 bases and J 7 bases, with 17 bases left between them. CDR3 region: CASSLWWGQGGEKLFF. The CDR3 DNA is TGTGCCAGCAGCTTATGGTGGGGACAAGGGGGTGAAAAACTGTTTTTT.

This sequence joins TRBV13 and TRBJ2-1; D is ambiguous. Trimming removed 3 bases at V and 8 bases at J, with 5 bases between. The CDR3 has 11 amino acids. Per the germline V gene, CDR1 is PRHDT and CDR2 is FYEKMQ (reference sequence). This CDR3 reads CASSLLDEQFF. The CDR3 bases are TGTGCCAGCAGCTTGTTAGATGAGCAGTTCTTC.